This T cell receptor (beta chain) was recorded in a study of T cell responses to AZD1222 COVID-19 vaccine. Broader study findings: Reportedly, nearly half of unique spike TCRs recognized epitopes outside B.1.351/B.1.1.7 mutations.

A single count supports this clone. Its antigen is not identified. The method was immunoSEQ multiplex PCR; TCRdb's version includes in-frame clones alone and lacks a portion of them. Seen here are about 160,000 clones, 94% observed once, and the top ten hold 1.3%. V lost 6 bases and J 5 bases, leaving 10 bases between the germline ends. The CDR3 loop spans 12 amino acids. CDR1 is KGHSH, CDR2 LQKENI, per germline. The sequences come from peripheral blood, collected on day 0 of AZD1222 vaccination. The chain is built from TRBV18 and TRBJ1-1; no reliable D call. This TCR came from an adult in good health. As DNA, the CDR3 is TGTGCCAGCTCCCGGCAGGTAACTGAAGCTTTCTTT. It codes for CASSRQVTEAFF.